A selection of T cell receptor beta chains follows, all from one sample in a study of CD8 T cells in Susac syndrome. Each CDR3 protein gets one entry after TCRdb re-called the immunoSEQ multiplex PCR reads with MiXCR. The sample yields around 220,000 distinct CDR3 sequences, approximately 90% seen once. The sample consisted of CD8+ T cells from PBMCs. Every receptor here comes from a human donor with multiple sclerosis. The CDR3 runs from the conserved cysteine through the conserved F or W. The D gene is left open where the match is weak.

d_gene	v_gene	j_gene	CDR3aa
.	TRBV12-3/TRBV12-4	TRBJ2-1	CASSLDSWNEQFF
.	TRBV5-4	TRBJ1-1	CASSLGAVNTEAFF
.	TRBV7-9	TRBJ2-1	CASSLLTPKYNEQFF
.	TRBV13	TRBJ2-5	CASSLEETQYF
.	TRBV6-5	TRBJ2-2	CASSSRGDFGTGELFF
.	TRBV6-5	TRBJ1-1	CASTGPGNTEAFF
.	TRBV2	TRBJ1-6	CARQDSDSPLHF
.	TRBV7-3	TRBJ2-1	CASSSKGGEQFF
.	TRBV15	TRBJ1-1	CATSRPRGSRDTEAFF
.	TRBV19	TRBJ1-4	CASGPDKVEKLFF
.	TRBV5-1	TRBJ1-2	CASSLERQGRNGYTF
.	TRBV25-1	TRBJ2-2	CAASTVNTGELFF
.	TRBV19	TRBJ1-1	CASSWGPNTEAFF
.	TRBV4-1	TRBJ1-1	CASSHPQGLKYTEAFF
.	TRBV6-5	TRBJ2-5	CASSISLLRETQYF
.	TRBV4-2	TRBJ2-5	CASSQEIAGAYQETQYF
.	TRBV7-9	TRBJ2-5	CASSLPQYQETQYF
.	TRBV14	TRBJ2-2	CASSQDRATGELFF
TRBD2	TRBV20-1	TRBJ2-1	CSVPSLADNEQFF
TRBD1	TRBV19	TRBJ2-1	CASSRGGSSYNEQFF
.	TRBV5-6	TRBJ1-1	CASSFVHGPAEAFF
.	TRBV5-6	TRBJ2-7	CASSLGGGMPYEQYF
.	TRBV21-1	TRBJ2-7	CASSKGNKVREAEQYF
.	TRBV29-1	TRBJ1-2	CSVLKSNYGYTF
.	TRBV9	TRBJ2-1	CASSENNEQFF
TRBD2	TRBV7-9	TRBJ2-3	CASSQKLAGGPLQYF
TRBD1	TRBV5-6	TRBJ2-2	CASSLGPQGGNTGELFF
.	TRBV5-6	TRBJ2-5	CASSSRGGGYQETQYF
.	TRBV27	TRBJ1-2	CASSLRADKLVGGYTF